The 9 T cell receptor beta chains below all came from one sample that was sequenced in a study of regulatory T cells in long-lasting Graves disease (dated by TCRdb to the early 2020s). Per the publication, the time point label means: newly diagnosed GD, antithyroid drugs for less than 3 months. RNA was extracted from PBMCs in TRIzol for both TCR sequencing and RNA sequencing. Library preparation was by multiplex PCR. TCRdb names Illumina HiSeq 4000 as the instrument used. iRepertoire HTBI primers and Arm-PCR amplification of CDR3 regions were used to construct TCR beta libraries. TCRdb trimmed public reads at Q25 via fastp, called clones via MiXCR and kept in-frame beta chains. Every distinct CDR3 protein forms one entry, paired with its most common genes and DNA. Recorded for this sample are about 540,000 distinct CDR3 sequences; roughly 13% of them occurred a single time. Of the sample, more than 8.5% falls within the top ten clones.

These data were also reused for a study on T cells in Graves' hyperthyroidism and ophthalmopathy.

The source was peripheral blood mononuclear cells (PBMCs), collected at new diagnosis, from a patient treated with antithyroid drugs. The receptor source for this set is a man aged 25-40 years with Graves disease. Donor details come from another sample of the same person, matched by shared clones.

This chain links TRBV27 with TRBJ2-3; 12 nucleotides agree with TRBD2. This CDR3 has 17 residues. With 4 bases clipped from V and 0 bases from J, the junction kept 5 bases outside the gene matches. Germline assignment: CDR1 MNHEY and CDR2 SMNVEV (reference sequence). This CDR3 reads CASSSGTSGYSTDTQYF. The CDR3 DNA reads as TGTGCCAGCAGTTCAGGGACTAGCGGGTACAGCACAGATACGCAGTATTTT.

The genes are TRBV25-1 and TRBJ2-3; 10 bases map to TRBD2. The V gene end was trimmed by 5 bases and the J gene end by 7 bases; junction bases not matched to a gene: 9. The germline gives CDR1 MGHDK, CDR2 SYGVNS. The CDR3 runs to 15 residues. In DNA form, the CDR3 reads TGTGCCAGCAGTTGGAGTCTAGCGGGAGTGAATACGCAGTATTTT. Encoded protein: CASSWSLAGVNTQYF.

This clonotype occurred a few times. The chain has TRBV9 and TRBJ1-3, with a tentative D call TRBD1 (5 bases). From germline, CDR1 is SGDLS and CDR2 YYNGEE. The CDR3 runs to 16 residues. V was cut by 4 bases and J by 2 bases, with 16 bases left in between. CDR3 amino acids: CASSSGTSGAGNTIYF. CDR3 DNA sequence: TGTGCCAGCAGCTCAGGGACTTCGGGCGCTGGAAACACCATATATTTT.

The CDR3 coding sequence is TGCAGTGCTAGAGACAAGGGCCCCTACAATGAGCAGTTCTTC. Translating gives CSARDKGPYNEQFF. The chain is built from TRBV20-1 and TRBJ2-1, with unresolved D. From germline, CDR1 is DFQATT and CDR2 SNEGSKA (reference sequence). The CDR3 covers 14 residues. V was shortened by 0 bases and J by 2 bases, with 8 bases between the two germline ends.

The table lists this clonotype with many counts. The J gene is TRBJ2-3, the V gene TRBV4-1; D unresolved. The V and J ends lost 10 bases and 6 bases respectively, with 23 bases between them. This CDR3 is built from 15 residues. Germline V gene lookup returns CDR1 MGHRA and CDR2 YSYEKL. Written as DNA, the CDR3 is TGCGCCATCGAGCCGATGTCCGAGGCTTGGGATACGCAGTATTTT. Amino acids: CAIEPMSEAWDTQYF.

The chain couples TRBV5-1 to TRBJ2-2; tentatively, D is TRBD2 (6 bases). Between the trimmed V and J ends, which lost 4 bases and 6 bases, there was a span of 22 bases. This CDR3 is 17 amino acids long. Looked up from germline, CDR1 is SGHRS and CDR2 is YFSETQ. For the CDR3, the DNA is TGCGCCAGCAGCGCCAGTCTCGGAGCGGGTCGTTCCGGGGAGCTGTTTTTT. This codes for CASSASLGAGRSGELFF. The full variable domain, with the rest looked up from reference TRBV5-1 and TRBJ2-2, is KAGVTQTPRYLIKTRGQQVTLSCSPISGHRSVSWYQQTPGQGLQFLFEYFSETQRNKGNFPGRFSGRQFSNSRSEMNVSTLELGDSALYLCASSASLGAGRSGELFFGEGSRLTVL.

This clonotype was seen at least ten times. V usage is TRBV5-1 and J usage is TRBJ1-2; TRBD1 is a possible D gene (5 bases). CDR3 size: 14 residues. The germline V and J ends were trimmed by 4 bases and 4 bases, with 14 bases remaining between them. Germline V gene lookup returns CDR1 SGHRS and CDR2 YFSETQ. The CDR3 coding sequence is TGCGCCAGCAGCCCTGGGACGTCGCCCTATGGCTACACCTTC. As protein: CASSPGTSPYGYTF. Looking up the rest from reference TRBV5-1 and TRBJ1-2 gives the full variable domain: KAGVTQTPRYLIKTRGQQVTLSCSPISGHRSVSWYQQTPGQGLQFLFEYFSETQRNKGNFPGRFSGRQFSNSRSEMNVSTLELGDSALYLCASSPGTSPYGYTFGSGTRLTVV.

This clonotype was counted ten times or more. The rearrangement links TRBV7-9 to TRBJ1-1; 7 bases line up with TRBD1. Germline CDR1 is SEHNR and CDR2 is FQNEAQ (reference sequence). The CDR3 totals 16 residues. J was trimmed by 1 base and V by 5 bases; bases with no gene match: 10. In DNA form, the CDR3 reads TGTGCCAGCAGCCCCGCGCATAACAGGGGGAACACTGAAGCTTTCTTT. Translating it yields CASSPAHNRGNTEAFF. Combining the CDR3 with reference TRBV7-9 and TRBJ1-1 gives the whole variable domain DTGVSQNPRHKITKRGQNVTFRCDPISEHNRLYWYRQTLGQGPEFLTYFQNEAQLEKSRLLSDRFSAERPKGSFSTLEIQRTEQGDSAMYLCASSPAHNRGNTEAFFGQGTRLTVV.

A word on this clonotype: A much bigger clone sits one base away, suggesting this may be a read error. The chain links TRBV5-1 to TRBJ2-4, with a weak D call TRBD2 (7 bases). Trimming pared 0 bases from V and 0 bases from J, leaving 10 bases between. This CDR3 has 16 amino acids. CDR1 is SGHRS, CDR2 YFSETQ, per germline. The CDR3 DNA is TGCGCCAGCAGCTTGGAGGGGGGGAGAGCCAAAAACATTCAGTACTTC. Translating it yields CASSLEGGRAKNIQYF. Looking up the rest from reference TRBV5-1 and TRBJ2-4 gives the full variable domain: KAGVTQTPRYLIKTRGQQVTLSCSPISGHRSVSWYQQTPGQGLQFLFEYFSETQRNKGNFPGRFSGRQFSNSRSEMNVSTLELGDSALYLCASSLEGGRAKNIQYFGAGTRLSVL.